This TCR beta chain was obtained from a study of cytomegalovirus exposure and HLA in healthy donors. This PCR relied on a set of 60 Vbeta primers and 13 Jbeta primers. Profiled with immunoSEQ multiplex PCR; TCRdb holds only in-frame clones, not every one. The repertoire has 100,000 to 150,000 clones, roughly 82% of them found once; the top ten carry less than 3%. The ends lost 4 bases at V and 5 bases at J; junction bases unmatched: 8. The CDR3 runs 15 residues. CDR1 and CDR2 from the germline V gene are SGHTA and FQGNSA. This clone was detected only a few times. This receptor was obtained from a woman aged 40 to 55 in good health and CMV-seropositive. The J gene is TRBJ2-5, the V gene TRBV7-2; 9 bases match TRBD2. Sequences were obtained from PBMCs. CDR3 sequence: CASSWDSGRIETQYF. CDR3 coding DNA: TGTGCCAGCAGCTGGGACAGCGGGAGGATCGAGACCCAGTACTTC.